This is a list of T cell receptor beta chains from one sample in a study of regulatory T cells in long-lasting Graves disease. TCRdb processed the multiplex PCR reads anew with MiXCR; each CDR3 protein has one entry. The data hold roughly 380,000 distinct CDR3 sequences, with 15% to 18% observed a single time. This specimen consisted of peripheral blood mononuclear cells (PBMCs), obtained at new diagnosis, from a patient treated with antithyroid drugs. These receptors were obtained from a female donor with Graves disease. Both conserved end residues are part of each CDR3. For some rows the clone size is stated as once, few or many, or as a class when expanded; others skip it.

>few|TRBJ2-2|TRBV7-9
CASSLGGGLANTGELFF
>many|TRBJ1-1|TRBV5-1
CASSHYTGRNTEAFF
>few|TRBJ2-2|TRBV28
CASSLRGLHTGELFF
>few|TRBJ2-7|TRBV19
CASSIGDHSYEQYF
>.|TRBJ2-7|TRBV7-9
CASSFSAGVAGTLEQYF
>many|TRBJ1-1|TRBV10-1
CASSVTGGNTEAFF
>many|TRBJ1-5|TRBV5-1
CASSDGQGSSNQPQHF
>.|TRBJ1-5|TRBV24-1
CATSSQQAQPQHF
>.|TRBJ2-5|TRBV3-1
CASSQGRGLTGGTQYF
>many|TRBJ2-7|TRBV28
CASSLLRNRRLSYEQYF
>.|TRBJ2-7|TRBV4-2
CASSPRLDYEQYF
>.|TRBJ2-7|TRBV20-1
CSARYAGVRSYEQYF
>.|TRBJ2-1|TRBV10-3
CAISESFPGSSSYNEQFF
>many|TRBJ2-7|TRBV20-1
CSARGLVAGASFSYEQYF
>.|TRBJ1-6|TRBV12-3/TRBV12-4
CASSMDRENSPLHF
>many|TRBJ1-1|TRBV12-3/TRBV12-4
CASSLGTGGNTEAFF
>many|TRBJ2-1|TRBV20-1
CSASSSGDYNEQFF
>few|TRBJ1-6|TRBV4-1
CASSQVPKGVKGSPLHF